This TCR beta chain is drawn from a study of T cell repertoires in cytomegalovirus infection. Turning to the study itself: Indications came from public TCR beta signatures; they pointed to CMV infection and to a matching HLA type. General observations from the study: Cumulated frequencies of public TCR beta families served to identify carriers of CMV plus the relevant HLA. Dominant in the ex vivo response were TCR beta clonotypes restricted by HLA-C and specific for CMV.

One entry per CDR3 protein results from TCRdb running MiXCR on the reads. The sample shows fewer than 250,000 distinct CDR3 sequences, over 20% of them seen only once. V was cut by 5 bases and J by 7 bases, with 12 bases left in between. Germline assignment: CDR1 MDHEN and CDR2 SYDVKM. This CDR3 region has 12 residues. This clonotype showed up many times. Antigen specificity is unknown. The receptor comes from a human donor in good health (CMV status not recorded). Some clones in this sample may be carry-over from other donors' samples. This chain joins TRBV28 and TRBJ2-7; maybe TRBD1 (6 bases). The specimen was CD8+ T cells from PBMCs. Written as DNA, the CDR3 is TGTGCCAGCAGTAGCCTCAGGGGTGAGCAGTACTTC. Residues: CASSSLRGEQYF.